The 28 T cell receptor beta chains below come from one sample, sequenced in a study of cytomegalovirus exposure and HLA in healthy donors. The PCR contained 60 Vbeta and 13 Jbeta primers. The assay was immunoSEQ multiplex PCR, and TCRdb's table has in-frame clones only and misses some. The sample has roughly 100,000 clones; roughly an eighth are singletons. The sequenced sample consisted of PBMCs. These receptor sequences come from a man in his forties in good health and CMV-seropositive.

The CDR3 is CASGLGLGPGSYEQYF. CDR3 coding DNA: TGTGCTAGTGGTTTGGGGTTAGGGCCAGGGTCCTACGAGCAGTACTTC. The V call is TRBV12-5, the J call TRBJ2-7, with TRBD1 as a possible D gene (5 bases). This CDR3 has 16 amino acids. Trimming cost V 1 base and J 1 base, with 14 bases left between them. Germline V CDR1 and CDR2: LGHNT, FRNRAP.

The chain carries TRBV28 and TRBJ1-1, with 8 bases identical to TRBD1. Trimming removed 2 bases from V and 2 bases from J; junction bases left unmatched: 4. Germline V gene lookup returns CDR1 MDHEN and CDR2 SYDVKM. CDR3 length: 15 residues. The CDR3 DNA reads as TGTGCCAGCAGTTTAGCCGGGACAGGCAACACTGAAGCTTTCTTT. Protein: CASSLAGTGNTEAFF.

This clone has more than one count but fewer than ten. The genes are TRBV5-1 and TRBJ1-1, with D maybe TRBD1 (6 bases). Per the germline V gene, CDR1 is SGHRS and CDR2 is YFSETQ. This CDR3 comprises 13 residues. V lost 6 bases and J lost 2, with 11 bases in between. In nucleotides, the CDR3 is TGCGCCAGCACTAGGGGGGGAAACACTGAAGCTTTCTTT. It is translated as CASTRGGNTEAFF. The complete variable domain, with remaining parts taken from reference TRBV5-1 and TRBJ1-1, reads KAGVTQTPRYLIKTRGQQVTLSCSPISGHRSVSWYQQTPGQGLQFLFEYFSETQRNKGNFPGRFSGRQFSNSRSEMNVSTLELGDSALYLCASTRGGNTEAFFGQGTRLTVV.

The chain links TRBV27 to TRBJ2-1; 8 bases fit TRBD2. The germline CDR1 and CDR2 sequences are MNHEY and SMNVEV (reference sequence). The trim removed 5 bases at V and 0 bases at J, leaving 6 bases unmatched. The CDR3 has 16 amino acids. This chain's CDR3 is CASSEGLAVSYNEQFF. For the CDR3, the DNA is TGTGCCAGCAGTGAAGGACTAGCAGTCTCCTACAATGAGCAGTTCTTC.

This clone was seen only a few times. This chain uses TRBV7-8 with TRBJ2-7, with D perhaps TRBD1 (6 bases). CDR3 length: 12 residues. V gave up 5 bases and J gave up 6 bases, with 11 bases separating them. Germline V gene lookup returns CDR1 SGHVS and CDR2 FQNEAQ. The CDR3 reads CASSRQELEQYF. The CDR3 DNA follows: TGTGCCAGCAGCCGACAGGAACTCGAGCAGTACTTC.

The V and J genes are TRBV5-4 and TRBJ2-2; TRBD2 matches 11 bases. The CDR3 sequence is 15 residues long. The junction had 3 bases not matched to a gene; V was cut back by 4 bases and J by 4 bases. Germline CDR1 is SGHNT and CDR2 is YYREEE (reference sequence). The CDR3 reads CASSIGLAGTGELFF. CDR3 sequence (DNA): TGTGCCAGCAGCATAGGACTAGCGGGCACCGGGGAGCTGTTTTTT.

The chain links TRBV5-6 to TRBJ1-1, with D tentatively TRBD1 (6 bases). This CDR3 spans 14 amino acids. The germline V gene encodes CDR1 SGHDT and CDR2 YYEEEE. V was pared by 5 bases and J by 2 bases, with 13 bases between. CDR3 region: CASSPQGFNTEAFF. CDR3 bases: TGTGCCAGCAGTCCACAGGGTTTTAACACTGAAGCTTTCTTT.

This clone has just a few counts. The chain uses TRBV4-2 and TRBJ2-2; 7 bases match TRBD1. J lost 1 base, V lost 1 base, and 0 bases had no gene match. This CDR3 comprises 15 residues. In germline, CDR1 is LGHNA, CDR2 YNFKEQ. The CDR3 spells CASSQGQGNTGELFF. CDR3 coding DNA: TGTGCCAGCAGCCAAGGACAGGGGAACACCGGGGAGCTGTTTTTT.

The rearrangement links TRBV23-1 to TRBJ2-7, with 8 bases lining up with TRBD2. TRBV23-1 is sorted into the ORF group, with uncertain function. V was pared by 3 bases and J by 3 bases, with 7 bases of the junction left unmatched. The CDR3 extends over 15 amino acids. This CDR3 reads CASSHEREYNYEQYF. Written as DNA, the CDR3 is TGCGCCAGCAGTCATGAGCGGGAGTATAACTACGAGCAGTACTTC.

This clone was counted only a few times. An end of the junction does not agree with germline; a read error may underlie this. The chain uses TRBV4-1 and TRBJ2-1; the match to TRBD2 covers 7 bases. CDR1 MGHRA and CDR2 YSYEKL come from the germline V gene. The CDR3 is 15 amino acids. CDR3 amino acids: CASSQEYLAVAPTIF. CDR3 coding DNA: TGCGCCAGCAGCCAAGAATACCTAGCGGTAGCTCCTACAATCTTC.

This sequence joins TRBV5-6 and TRBJ2-7; perhaps TRBD2 as D (7 bases). The CDR3 consists of 16 residues. The V end was cut by 0 bases, the J end by 7 bases, with 20 bases between. Per germline, CDR1 SGHDT and CDR2 YYEEEE. CDR3 bases: TGTGCCAGCAGCTTGGGGGGGCGGGGGACCCTTGATGAGCAGTACTTC. Translation: CASSLGGRGTLDEQYF.

The V call is TRBV9, the J call TRBJ2-3; D not certain. The CDR3 covers 13 residues. CDR1 and CDR2 (germline): SGDLS, YYNGEE. Trimming cost V 2 bases and J 5 bases, with 9 bases left between them. DNA of the CDR3: TGTGCCAGCAGCGTGTACGCCAGAGATACGCAGTATTTT. Residues: CASSVYARDTQYF.

This clone was seen more than once but under ten times. V and J are TRBV30 and TRBJ2-7, with D maybe TRBD2 (5 bases). Germline V CDR1 and CDR2: GTSNPN, SVGIG (reference sequence). V lost 2 bases and J lost 6, with 14 bases in between. This CDR3 spans 13 amino acids. This chain's CDR3 is CAWSLTRGTEQYF. Here the CDR3 DNA reads TGTGCCTGGAGTCTGACCCGGGGTACCGAGCAGTACTTC. The full variable domain, completed using reference TRBV30 and TRBJ2-7, is SQTIHQWPATLVQPVGSPLSLECTVEGTSNPNLYWYRQAAGRGLQLLFYSVGIGQISSEVPQNLSASRPQDRQFILSSKKLLLSDSGFYLCAWSLTRGTEQYFGPGTRLTVT.

V usage is TRBV10-1 and J usage is TRBJ2-3; 7 positions match TRBD2. With 2 bases clipped from V and 4 bases from J, the junction kept 0 bases outside the gene matches. The CDR3 consists of 13 residues. The germline V gene has CDR1 WNHNN and CDR2 SYGVQD (reference sequence). The CDR3 DNA sequence: TGCGCCAGCAGTGAGAGCGGGGCAGATACGCAGTATTTT. It translates to CASSESGADTQYF.

This clone occurred a few times. The rearrangement uses TRBV9 and TRBJ1-3; the D gene is possibly TRBD1 (6 bases). Per germline, CDR1 SGDLS and CDR2 YYNGEE. Trimming took 1 base from V and 0 from J, leaving 11 bases between them. The CDR3 loop spans 16 amino acids. CDR3 sequence (DNA): TGTGCCAGCAGCGTACGCTTGACAGGCTCTGGAAACACCATATATTTT. It codes for CASSVRLTGSGNTIYF.

This clone was counted a few times. The J gene is TRBJ2-5, the V gene TRBV6-1; perhaps TRBD2 as D (5 bases). The V gene lost 6 bases and the J gene lost 10 bases, with 18 bases spanning the gap. The CDR3 runs 13 residues. CDR1 and CDR2 from the germline V gene are MNHNS and SASEGT. For the CDR3, the DNA is TGTGCCAGCAGCGGCAGCGGTCAGGTTGACCAGTACTTC. Encoded protein: CASSGSGQVDQYF.

In nucleotides, the CDR3 is TGTGCCAGCAGTCCCTTGGGGCAGGAGACGGGCTACACCTTC. Amino acids: CASSPLGQETGYTF. This chain connects TRBV25-1 to TRBJ1-2; D may be TRBD1 (5 bases). V lost 5 bases to trimming and J lost 8 bases, with 18 bases between them. The CDR3 covers 14 residues. Germline V CDR1 and CDR2: MGHDK, SYGVNS.

The chain is built from TRBV19 and TRBJ2-1; 7 bases match TRBD2. With V trimmed by 5 bases and J by 7 bases, 8 bases remained unmatched. CDR1 is LNHDA and CDR2 is SQIVND in the germline V gene (reference sequence). The CDR3 contains 14 residues. CDR3 in amino acids: CASSGDYLGNEQFF. The CDR3 DNA is TGTGCCAGTAGTGGGGACTACTTGGGGAATGAGCAGTTCTTC.

This clone was detected a few times. The genes are TRBV5-1 and TRBJ2-2; D may be TRBD2 (6 bases). Deletions cut 4 bases from V and 2 bases from J, with 15 bases between. CDR1 is SGHRS, CDR2 YFSETQ, per germline. The length of the CDR3 is 16 residues. CDR3 in DNA: TGCGCCAGCAGCAAGAGTTGGGACTCAAACACCGGGGAGCTGTTTTTT. Its protein is CASSKSWDSNTGELFF.

This chain links TRBV7-2 with TRBJ2-1; weak D call: TRBD2 (6 bases). The V end was cut by 5 bases, the J end by 0 bases, with 11 bases between. This CDR3 spans 15 amino acids. The germline V gene encodes CDR1 SGHTA and CDR2 FQGNSA. The CDR3 reads CASSRDGSSYNEQFF. CDR3 in DNA: TGTGCCAGCAGCCGGGACGGGAGCTCCTACAATGAGCAGTTCTTC.

This clone was detected only once. V usage is TRBV6-6 and J usage is TRBJ2-3; D perhaps matches TRBD2 (6 bases). This CDR3 has 15 amino acids. The V end lost 6 bases, the J end lost 0 bases, and 13 bases lay between the germline ends. The germline CDR1 and CDR2 sequences are MNHNY and SVGAGI (reference sequence). CDR3 residues: CASSLLASSTDTQYF. The CDR3 nucleotides read TGTGCCAGCAGCCTTCTAGCGTCGAGCACAGATACGCAGTATTTT.

The genes are TRBV6-5 and TRBJ2-1; 7 bases align to TRBD2. Germline V CDR1 and CDR2: MNHEY, SVGAGI. V was clipped by 6 bases and J by 8 bases; unmatched bases: 13. The CDR3 length is 15 residues. The CDR3: CASSPGGAGTYEQFF. The CDR3 DNA is TGTGCCAGCAGCCCGGGAGGAGCGGGAACATATGAGCAGTTCTTC.

This clone came up a few times. The V and J genes are TRBV5-4 and TRBJ2-1; 16 nucleotides match TRBD2. Germline CDR1 is SGHNT and CDR2 is YYREEE (reference sequence). J gave up 3 bases and V 4 bases, and 7 bases lay outside the gene matches. The CDR3 loop spans 18 amino acids. The CDR3 reads CASSQGLAGGPGYNEQFF. CDR3 sequence (DNA): TGTGCCAGCAGCCAGGGACTAGCGGGAGGGCCTGGCTACAATGAGCAGTTCTTC.

There are a few counts of this clone. The chain recombines TRBV27 with TRBJ2-7, with TRBD1 matching over 11 bases. Germline V gene sequence: CDR1 MNHEY, CDR2 SMNVEV (reference sequence). The J segment lost 6 bases and the V segment lost 10 bases, leaving 8 bases of the junction unmatched. The CDR3 extends over 13 amino acids. CDR3 region: CATLGQGASEQYF. In nucleotides, the CDR3 is TGTGCCACCCTTGGACAGGGGGCGAGCGAGCAGTACTTC.

The CDR3 DNA follows: TGTGCCAGCAGCGGCCCGGGACTGGGGGGCAATCAGCCCCAGCATTTT. Encoded protein: CASSGPGLGGNQPQHF. The chain couples TRBV7-8 to TRBJ1-5; a weak D match, TRBD1 (5 bases). This CDR3 is 16 amino acids long. Germline V gives CDR1 SGHVS, CDR2 FQNEAQ. V lost 5 bases to trimming and J lost 2 bases, with 16 bases between them.

This clone was seen more than once but under ten times. V gene TRBV6-5 combines with J gene TRBJ2-7, with a weak D call TRBD2 (6 bases). V was cut by 0 bases and J by 0 bases, with 12 bases left in between. Germline assignment: CDR1 MNHEY and CDR2 SVGAGI. This CDR3 has 16 residues. This CDR3 is CASSYSIGGSSYEQYF. CDR3 bases: TGTGCCAGCAGTTACTCGATCGGGGGTAGCTCCTACGAGCAGTACTTC.

The chain combines TRBV18 with TRBJ1-4, with 7 bases identical to TRBD1. The CDR3 consists of 16 residues. The V gene end was trimmed by 3 bases and the J gene end by 0 bases; junction bases not matched to a gene: 4. The germline CDR1 and CDR2 sequences are KGHSH and LQKENI. The CDR3 sequence is CASSPQGTATNEKLFF. CDR3 bases: TGTGCCAGCTCACCCCAGGGGACAGCAACTAATGAAAAACTGTTTTTT.

This clone was observed a handful of times. This chain uses TRBV10-3 with TRBJ2-5; 14 nucleotides align to TRBD2. Trimming took 3 bases from V and 5 from J; bases not matched to a gene: 14. The CDR3 consists of 19 residues. Per the germline V gene, CDR1 is ENHRY and CDR2 is SYGVKD. CDR3 amino acids: CAISDGLAGGGRGRETQYF. The CDR3, as DNA: TGTGCCATCAGTGACGGACTAGCGGGAGGAGGGAGGGGTCGGGAGACCCAGTACTTC.